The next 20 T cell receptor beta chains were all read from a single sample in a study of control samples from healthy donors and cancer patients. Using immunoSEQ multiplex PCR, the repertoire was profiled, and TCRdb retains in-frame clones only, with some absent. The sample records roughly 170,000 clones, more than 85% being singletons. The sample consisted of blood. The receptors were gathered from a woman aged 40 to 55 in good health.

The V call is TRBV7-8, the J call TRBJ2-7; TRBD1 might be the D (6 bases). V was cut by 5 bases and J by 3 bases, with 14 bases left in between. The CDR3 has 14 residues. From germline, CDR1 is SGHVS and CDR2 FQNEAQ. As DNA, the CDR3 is TGTGCCAGCAGCATCCGGGACAAGCACTACGAGCAGTACTTC. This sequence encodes CASSIRDKHYEQYF. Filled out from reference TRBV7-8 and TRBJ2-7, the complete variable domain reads GAGVSQSPRYKVAKRGQDVALRCDPISGHVSLFWYQQALGQGPEFLTYFQNEAQLDKSGLPSDRFFAERPEGSVSTLKIQRTQQEDSAVYLCASSIRDKHYEQYFGPGTRLTVT.

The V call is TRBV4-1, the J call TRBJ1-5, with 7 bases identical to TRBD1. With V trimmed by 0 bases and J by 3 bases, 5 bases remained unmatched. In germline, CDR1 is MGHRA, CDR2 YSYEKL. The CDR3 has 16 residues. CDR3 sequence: CASSQETGPDNQPQHF. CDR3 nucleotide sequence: TGCGCCAGCAGCCAAGAGACAGGGCCTGACAATCAGCCCCAGCATTTT.

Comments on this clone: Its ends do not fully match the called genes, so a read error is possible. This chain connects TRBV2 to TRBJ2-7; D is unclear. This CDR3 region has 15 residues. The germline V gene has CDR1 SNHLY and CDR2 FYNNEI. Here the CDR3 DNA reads TGTGCCAGCAGAGAAGACGCCGTCCGAACCTACGAGCAGTACTTC. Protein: CASREDAVRTYEQYF.

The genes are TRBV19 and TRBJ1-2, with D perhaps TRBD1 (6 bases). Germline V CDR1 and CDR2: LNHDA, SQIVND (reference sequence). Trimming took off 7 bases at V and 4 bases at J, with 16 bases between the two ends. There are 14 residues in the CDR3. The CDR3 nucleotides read TGTGCCAGTACTCATCCAGGGGACGGCTATGGCTACACCTTC. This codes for CASTHPGDGYGYTF.

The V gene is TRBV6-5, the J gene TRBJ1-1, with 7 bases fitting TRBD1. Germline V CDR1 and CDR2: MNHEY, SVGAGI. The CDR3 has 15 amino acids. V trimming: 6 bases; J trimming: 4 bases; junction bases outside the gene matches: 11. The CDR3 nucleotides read TGTGCCAGCAGCCTCCGAGGGGGCGGTGGCACTGAAGCTTTCTTT. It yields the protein CASSLRGGGGTEAFF.

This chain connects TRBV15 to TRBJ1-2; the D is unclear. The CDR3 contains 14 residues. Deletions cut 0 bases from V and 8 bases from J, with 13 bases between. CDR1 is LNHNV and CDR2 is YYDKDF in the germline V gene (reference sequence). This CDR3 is CATSRDTGDRGYTF. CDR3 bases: TGTGCCACCAGCAGAGATACGGGAGACCGCGGCTACACCTTC.

The CDR3 loop reads CATSGPGQGSQPQHF. The CDR3 DNA reads as TGTGCCACCAGTGGCCCAGGACAGGGCAGCCAGCCCCAGCATTTT. V is TRBV24-1 and J is TRBJ1-5, with TRBD1 matching over 8 bases. The trim removed 5 bases at V and 7 bases at J, leaving 9 bases unmatched. The V gene's germline CDR1 is KGHDR and CDR2 SFDVKD. CDR3 length: 15 amino acids.

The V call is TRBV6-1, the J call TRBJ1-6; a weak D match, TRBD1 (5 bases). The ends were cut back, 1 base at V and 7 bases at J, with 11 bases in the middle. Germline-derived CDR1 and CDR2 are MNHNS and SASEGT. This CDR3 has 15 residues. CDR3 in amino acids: CASSEDLGRNSPLHF. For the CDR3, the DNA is TGTGCCAGCAGTGAAGATCTGGGGCGGAATTCACCCCTCCACTTT.

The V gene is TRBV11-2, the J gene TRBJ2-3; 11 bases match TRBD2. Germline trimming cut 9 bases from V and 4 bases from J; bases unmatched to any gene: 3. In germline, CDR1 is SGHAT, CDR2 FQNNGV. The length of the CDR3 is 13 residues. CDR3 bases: TGTGCCAGTTTAGCGGGGGGGGCAGATACGCAGTATTTT. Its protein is CASLAGGADTQYF. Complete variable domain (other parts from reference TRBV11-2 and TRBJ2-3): EAGVAQSPRYKIIEKRQSVAFWCNPISGHATLYWYQQILGQGPKLLIQFQNNGVVDDSQLPKDRFSAERLKGVDSTLKIQPAKLEDSAVYLCASLAGGADTQYFGPGTRLTVL.

CDR3 region: CARPGQGPLSSYNSPLHF. The CDR3 region has the DNA TGTGCCAGGCCGGGACAGGGGCCGCTGAGCTCCTATAATTCACCCCTCCACTTT. V is TRBV27 and J is TRBJ1-6, with 10 bases aligning to TRBD1. This CDR3 has 18 residues. Germline lookup yields CDR1 MNHEY and CDR2 SMNVEV (reference sequence). V was clipped by 9 bases and J by 0 bases; unmatched bases: 11.

The CDR3 DNA reads as TGTGCCAGCCGAGCATCGCCTCAGGGGGCTAATGAAAAACTGTTTTTT. Protein sequence: CASRASPQGANEKLFF. The V call is TRBV2, the J call TRBJ1-4; 7 nucleotides match TRBD1. CDR1 is SNHLY, CDR2 FYNNEI, per germline. The ends lost 8 bases at V and 3 bases at J; junction bases unmatched: 12. This CDR3 has 16 residues.

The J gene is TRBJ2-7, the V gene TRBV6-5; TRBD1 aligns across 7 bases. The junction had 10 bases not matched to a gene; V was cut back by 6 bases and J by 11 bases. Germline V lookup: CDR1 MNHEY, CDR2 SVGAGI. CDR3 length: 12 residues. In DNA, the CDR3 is TGTGCCAGCAGAAACCTCGACAGGGACGAGTACTTC. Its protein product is CASRNLDRDEYF.

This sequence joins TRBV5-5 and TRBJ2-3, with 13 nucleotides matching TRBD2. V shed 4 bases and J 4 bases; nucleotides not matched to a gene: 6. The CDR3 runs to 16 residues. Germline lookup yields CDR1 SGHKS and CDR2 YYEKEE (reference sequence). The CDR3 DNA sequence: TGTGCCAGCAGCCCCCTCACTAGCGGGGGGGCAGATACGCAGTATTTT. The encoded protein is CASSPLTSGGADTQYF.

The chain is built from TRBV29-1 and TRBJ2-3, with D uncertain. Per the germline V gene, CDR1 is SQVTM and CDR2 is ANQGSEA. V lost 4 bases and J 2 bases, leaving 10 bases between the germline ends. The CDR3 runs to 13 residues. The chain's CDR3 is CSVVGRLTDTQYF. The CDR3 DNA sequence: TGCAGCGTTGTGGGAAGGCTCACAGATACGCAGTATTTT.

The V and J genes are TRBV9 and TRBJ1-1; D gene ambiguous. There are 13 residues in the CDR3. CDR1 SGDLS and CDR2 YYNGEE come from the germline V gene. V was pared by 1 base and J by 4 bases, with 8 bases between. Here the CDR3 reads CASSVRGGTEAFF. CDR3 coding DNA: TGTGCCAGCAGCGTACGAGGAGGCACTGAAGCTTTCTTT.

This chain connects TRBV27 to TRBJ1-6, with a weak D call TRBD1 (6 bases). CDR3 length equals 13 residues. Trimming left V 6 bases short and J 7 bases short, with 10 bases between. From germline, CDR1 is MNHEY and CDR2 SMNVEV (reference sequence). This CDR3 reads CASRGGGNSPLHF. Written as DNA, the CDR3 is TGTGCCAGCAGAGGAGGGGGGAATTCACCCCTCCACTTT.

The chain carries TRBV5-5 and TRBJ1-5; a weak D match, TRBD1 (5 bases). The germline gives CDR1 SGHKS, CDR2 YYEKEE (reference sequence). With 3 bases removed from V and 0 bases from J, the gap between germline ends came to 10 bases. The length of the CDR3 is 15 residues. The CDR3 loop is CASSWEDISNQPQHF. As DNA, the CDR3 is TGTGCCAGCAGCTGGGAGGACATTAGCAATCAGCCCCAGCATTTT.

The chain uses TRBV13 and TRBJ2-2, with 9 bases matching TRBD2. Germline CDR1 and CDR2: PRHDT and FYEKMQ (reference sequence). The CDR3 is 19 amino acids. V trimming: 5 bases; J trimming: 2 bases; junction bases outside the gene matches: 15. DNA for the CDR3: TGTGCCAGCAGCCTGGGACTAGCCCACCTTTCACCCAACACCGGGGAGCTGTTTTTT. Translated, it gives CASSLGLAHLSPNTGELFF.

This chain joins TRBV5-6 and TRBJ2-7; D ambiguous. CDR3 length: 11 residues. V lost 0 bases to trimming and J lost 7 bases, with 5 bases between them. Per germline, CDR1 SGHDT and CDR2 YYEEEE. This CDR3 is CASSLVKEQYF. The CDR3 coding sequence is TGTGCCAGCAGCTTGGTGAAAGAGCAGTACTTC.

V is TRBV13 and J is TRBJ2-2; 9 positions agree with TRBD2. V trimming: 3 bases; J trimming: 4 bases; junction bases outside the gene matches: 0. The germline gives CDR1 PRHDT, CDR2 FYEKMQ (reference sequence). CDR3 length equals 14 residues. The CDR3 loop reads CASSLRGGTGELFF. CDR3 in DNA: TGTGCCAGCAGCTTGCGGGGGGGCACCGGGGAGCTGTTTTTT.